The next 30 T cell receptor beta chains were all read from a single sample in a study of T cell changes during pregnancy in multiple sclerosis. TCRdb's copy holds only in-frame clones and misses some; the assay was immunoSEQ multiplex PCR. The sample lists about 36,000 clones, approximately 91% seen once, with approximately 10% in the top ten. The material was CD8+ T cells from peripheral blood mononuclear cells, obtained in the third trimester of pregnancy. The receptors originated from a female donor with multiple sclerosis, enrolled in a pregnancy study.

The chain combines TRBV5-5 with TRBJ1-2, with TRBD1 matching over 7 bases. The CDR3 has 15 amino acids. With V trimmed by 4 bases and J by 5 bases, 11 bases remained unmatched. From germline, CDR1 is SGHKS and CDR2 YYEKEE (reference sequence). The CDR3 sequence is CASSDLIRGEYGYTF. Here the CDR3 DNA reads TGTGCCAGCAGCGACTTAATCAGGGGGGAATATGGCTACACCTTC.

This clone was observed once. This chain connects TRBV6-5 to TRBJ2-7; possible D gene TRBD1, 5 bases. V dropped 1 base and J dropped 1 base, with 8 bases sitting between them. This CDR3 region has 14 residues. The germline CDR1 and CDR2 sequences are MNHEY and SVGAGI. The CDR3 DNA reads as TGTGCCAGCAGTTACTACTCAGGGTCCTACGAGCAGTACTTC. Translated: CASSYYSGSYEQYF.

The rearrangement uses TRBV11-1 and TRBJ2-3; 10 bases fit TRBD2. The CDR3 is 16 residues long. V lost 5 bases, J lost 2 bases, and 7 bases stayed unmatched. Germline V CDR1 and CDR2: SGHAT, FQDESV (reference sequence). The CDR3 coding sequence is TGTGCCAGCAGCCCTCTCCTAGCGGGGGACACAGATACGCAGTATTTT. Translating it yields CASSPLLAGDTDTQYF.

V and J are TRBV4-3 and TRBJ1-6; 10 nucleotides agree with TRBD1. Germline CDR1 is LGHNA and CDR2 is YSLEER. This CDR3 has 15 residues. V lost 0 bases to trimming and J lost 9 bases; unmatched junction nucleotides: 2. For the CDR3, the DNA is TGCGCCAGCAGCCAAGATGGGGACAGGGGTTCACCCCTCCACTTT. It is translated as CASSQDGDRGSPLHF.

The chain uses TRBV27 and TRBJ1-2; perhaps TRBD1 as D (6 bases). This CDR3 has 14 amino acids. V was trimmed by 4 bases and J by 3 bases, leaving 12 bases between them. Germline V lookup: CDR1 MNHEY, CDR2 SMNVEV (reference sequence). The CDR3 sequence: CASSSLDSYYGYTF. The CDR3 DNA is TGTGCCAGCAGTTCCTTGGACAGCTACTATGGCTACACCTTC.

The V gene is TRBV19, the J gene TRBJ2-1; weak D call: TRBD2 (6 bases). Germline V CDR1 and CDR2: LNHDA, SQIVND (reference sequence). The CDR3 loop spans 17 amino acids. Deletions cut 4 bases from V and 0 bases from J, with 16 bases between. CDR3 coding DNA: TGTGCCAGTAGTACCCTCCCTAGCGCGAGCTCCTACAATGAGCAGTTCTTC. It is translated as CASSTLPSASSYNEQFF.

This chain's CDR3 is CASSPRATSGRVQETQYF. CDR3 coding DNA: TGTGCCAGCTCACCGCGAGCTACTAGCGGGAGGGTTCAAGAGACCCAGTACTTC. The chain recombines TRBV18 with TRBJ2-5; 13 nucleotides agree with TRBD2. This CDR3 region has 18 residues. V lost 3 bases and J lost 2; bases outside the gene matches: 9. Germline CDR1 is KGHSH and CDR2 is LQKENI.

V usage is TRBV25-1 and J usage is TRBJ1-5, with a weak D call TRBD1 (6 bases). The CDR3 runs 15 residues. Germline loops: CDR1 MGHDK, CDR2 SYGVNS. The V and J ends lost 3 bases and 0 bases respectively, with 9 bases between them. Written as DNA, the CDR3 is TGTGCCAGCAGTGAGGCAGGGGATAGCAATCAGCCCCAGCATTTT. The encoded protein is CASSEAGDSNQPQHF.

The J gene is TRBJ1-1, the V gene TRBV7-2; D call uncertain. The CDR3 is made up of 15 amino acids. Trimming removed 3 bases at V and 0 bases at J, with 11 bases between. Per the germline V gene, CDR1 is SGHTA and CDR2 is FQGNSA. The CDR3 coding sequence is TGTGCCAGCAGCTTTTCCGAGGGCATGAACACTGAAGCTTTCTTT. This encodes CASSFSEGMNTEAFF.

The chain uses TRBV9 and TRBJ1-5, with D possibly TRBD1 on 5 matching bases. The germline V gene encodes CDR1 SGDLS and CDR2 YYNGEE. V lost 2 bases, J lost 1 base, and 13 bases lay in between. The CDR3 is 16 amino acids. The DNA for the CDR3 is TGTGCCAGCAGCGTTGGGGGGGGAATAAGCAATCAGCCCCAGCATTTT. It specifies CASSVGGGISNQPQHF.

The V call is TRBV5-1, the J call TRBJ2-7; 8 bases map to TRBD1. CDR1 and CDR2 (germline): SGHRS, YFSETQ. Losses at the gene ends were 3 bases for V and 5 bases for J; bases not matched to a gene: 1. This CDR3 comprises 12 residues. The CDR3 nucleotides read TGCGCCAGCAGCTGGACAGGGAACGAGCAGTACTTC. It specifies CASSWTGNEQYF.

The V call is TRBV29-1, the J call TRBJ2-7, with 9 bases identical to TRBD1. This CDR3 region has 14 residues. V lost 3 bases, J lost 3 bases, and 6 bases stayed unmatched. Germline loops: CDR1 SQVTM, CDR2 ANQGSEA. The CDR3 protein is CSVEGTGTFYEQYF. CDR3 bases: TGCAGCGTTGAGGGGACAGGGACCTTCTACGAGCAGTACTTC.

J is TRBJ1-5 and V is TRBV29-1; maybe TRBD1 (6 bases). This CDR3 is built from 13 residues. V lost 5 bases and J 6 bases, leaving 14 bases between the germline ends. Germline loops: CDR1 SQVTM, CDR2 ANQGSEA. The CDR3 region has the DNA TGCAGCGTTCAAGGACAGACCGGTCAGCCCCAGCATTTT. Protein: CSVQGQTGQPQHF.

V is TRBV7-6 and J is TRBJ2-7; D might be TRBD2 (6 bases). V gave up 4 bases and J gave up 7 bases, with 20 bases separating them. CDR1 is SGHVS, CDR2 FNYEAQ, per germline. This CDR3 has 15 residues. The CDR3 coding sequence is TGTGCCAGCAGCTCACCCGAAATCTGGGCGGGGGAGCAGTACTTC. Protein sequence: CASSSPEIWAGEQYF. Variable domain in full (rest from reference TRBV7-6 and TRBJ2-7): GAGVSQSPRYKVTKRGQDVALRCDPISGHVSLYWYRQALGQGPEFLTYFNYEAQQDKSGLPNDRFSAERPEGSISTLTIQRTEQRDSAMYRCASSSPEIWAGEQYFGPGTRLTVT.

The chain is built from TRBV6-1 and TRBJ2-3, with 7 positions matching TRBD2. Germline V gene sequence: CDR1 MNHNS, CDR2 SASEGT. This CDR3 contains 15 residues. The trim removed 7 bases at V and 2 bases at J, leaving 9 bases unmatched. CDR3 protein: CASIVLADSTDTQYF. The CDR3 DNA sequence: TGTGCCAGCATTGTCCTAGCGGATTCCACAGATACGCAGTATTTT.

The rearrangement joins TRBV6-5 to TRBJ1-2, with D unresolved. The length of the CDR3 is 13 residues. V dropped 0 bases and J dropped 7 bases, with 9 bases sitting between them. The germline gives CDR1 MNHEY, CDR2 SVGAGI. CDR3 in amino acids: CASSYSETSGYTF. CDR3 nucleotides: TGTGCCAGCAGTTACTCGGAGACGTCTGGCTACACCTTC.

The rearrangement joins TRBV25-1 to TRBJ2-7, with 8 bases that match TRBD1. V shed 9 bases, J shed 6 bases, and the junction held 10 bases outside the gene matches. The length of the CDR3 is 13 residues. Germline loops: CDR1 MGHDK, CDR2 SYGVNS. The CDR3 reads CASNRDRLSEQYF. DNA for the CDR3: TGTGCCAGTAACCGGGACAGGCTTTCCGAGCAGTACTTC.

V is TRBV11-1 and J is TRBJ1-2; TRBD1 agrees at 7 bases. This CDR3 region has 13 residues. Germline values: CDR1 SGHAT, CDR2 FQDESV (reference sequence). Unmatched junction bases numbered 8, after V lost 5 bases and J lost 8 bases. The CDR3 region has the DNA TGTGCCAGCAGCCCTACAGGGGAAAGAGGCTACACCTTC. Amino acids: CASSPTGERGYTF. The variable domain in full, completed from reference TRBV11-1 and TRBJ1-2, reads EAEVAQSPRYKITEKSQAVAFWCDPISGHATLYWYRQILGQGPELLVQFQDESVVDDSQLPKDRFSAERLKGVDSTLKIQPAELGDSAMYLCASSPTGERGYTFGSGTRLTVV.

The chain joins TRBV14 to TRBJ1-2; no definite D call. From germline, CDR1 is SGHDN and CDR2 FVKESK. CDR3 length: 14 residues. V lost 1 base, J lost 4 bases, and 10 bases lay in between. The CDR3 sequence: CASSQVISPYGYTF. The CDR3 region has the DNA TGTGCCAGCAGCCAAGTAATTTCTCCCTATGGCTACACCTTC. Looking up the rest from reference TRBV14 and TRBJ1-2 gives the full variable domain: EAGVTQFPSHSVIEKGQTVTLRCDPISGHDNLYWYRRVMGKEIKFLLHFVKESKQDESGMPNNRFLAERTGGTYSTLKVQPAELEDSGVYFCASSQVISPYGYTFGSGTRLTVV.

The CDR3 DNA reads TGTGCCAGCAGCTTGGCCCGGGGGGCCCGTTGGCCCCAGCATTTT. Protein: CASSLARGARWPQHF. This chain joins TRBV5-5 and TRBJ1-5, with D tentatively TRBD1 (6 bases). The CDR3 covers 15 residues. The V and J ends lost 0 bases and 9 bases respectively, with 16 bases between them. Germline V gives CDR1 SGHKS, CDR2 YYEKEE (reference sequence). The complete variable domain, with remaining parts taken from reference TRBV5-5 and TRBJ1-5, reads DAGVTQSPTHLIKTRGQQVTLRCSPISGHKSVSWYQQVLGQGPQFIFQYYEKEERGRGNFPDRFSARQFPNYSSELNVNALLLGDSALYLCASSLARGARWPQHFGDGTRLSIL.

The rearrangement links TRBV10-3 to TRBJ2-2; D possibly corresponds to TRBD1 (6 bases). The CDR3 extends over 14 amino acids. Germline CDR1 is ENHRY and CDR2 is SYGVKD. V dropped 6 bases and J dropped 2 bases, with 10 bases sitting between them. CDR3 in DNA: TGTGCCATCAGGCCGGACAGAAACACCGGGGAGCTGTTTTTT. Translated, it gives CAIRPDRNTGELFF.

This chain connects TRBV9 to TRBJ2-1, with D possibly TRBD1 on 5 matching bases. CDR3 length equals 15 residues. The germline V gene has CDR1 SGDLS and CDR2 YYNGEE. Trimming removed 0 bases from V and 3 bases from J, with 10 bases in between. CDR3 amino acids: CASSVEGVGYNEQFF. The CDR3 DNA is TGTGCCAGCAGCGTAGAAGGGGTGGGCTACAATGAGCAGTTCTTC.

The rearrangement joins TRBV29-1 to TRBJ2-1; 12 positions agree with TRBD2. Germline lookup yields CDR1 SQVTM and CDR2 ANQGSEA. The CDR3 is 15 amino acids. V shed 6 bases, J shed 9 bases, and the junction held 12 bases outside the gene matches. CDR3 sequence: CSVATSGRPQGEQFF. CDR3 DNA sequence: TGCAGCGTCGCAACTAGCGGGAGGCCACAGGGTGAGCAGTTCTTC.

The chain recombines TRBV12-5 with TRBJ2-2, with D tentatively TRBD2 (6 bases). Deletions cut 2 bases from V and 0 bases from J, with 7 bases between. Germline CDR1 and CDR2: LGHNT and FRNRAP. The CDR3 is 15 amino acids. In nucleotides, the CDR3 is TGTGCTAGTGGTTTGTCGGGAGCGAACACCGGGGAGCTGTTTTTT. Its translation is CASGLSGANTGELFF.

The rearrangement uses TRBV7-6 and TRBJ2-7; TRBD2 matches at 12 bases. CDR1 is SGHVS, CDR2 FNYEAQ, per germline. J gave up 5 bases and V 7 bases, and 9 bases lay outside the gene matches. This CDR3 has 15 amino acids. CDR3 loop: CASTALAGGFDEQYF. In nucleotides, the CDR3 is TGTGCCAGCACCGCCCTAGCGGGAGGGTTCGACGAGCAGTACTTC.

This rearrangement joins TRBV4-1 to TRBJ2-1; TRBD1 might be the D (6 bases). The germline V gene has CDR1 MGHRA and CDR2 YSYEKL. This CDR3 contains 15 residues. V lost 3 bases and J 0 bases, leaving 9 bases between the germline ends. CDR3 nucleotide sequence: TGCGCCAGCAGCCAGGTGACAGGCTCCTACAATGAGCAGTTCTTC. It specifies CASSQVTGSYNEQFF.

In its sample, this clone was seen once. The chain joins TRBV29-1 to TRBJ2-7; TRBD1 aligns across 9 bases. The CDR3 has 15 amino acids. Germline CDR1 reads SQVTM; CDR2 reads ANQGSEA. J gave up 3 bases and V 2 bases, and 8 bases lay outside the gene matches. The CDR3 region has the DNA TGCAGCGTTGAACGGCGACAGGGGGACGACTACGAGCAGTACTTC. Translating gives CSVERRQGDDYEQYF.

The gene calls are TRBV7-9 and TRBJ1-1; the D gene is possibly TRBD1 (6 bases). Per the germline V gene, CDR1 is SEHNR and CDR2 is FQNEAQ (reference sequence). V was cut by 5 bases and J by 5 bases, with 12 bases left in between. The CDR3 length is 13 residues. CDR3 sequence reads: CASSRDRRTEAFF. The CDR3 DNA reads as TGTGCCAGCAGCCGCGACAGGAGGACTGAAGCTTTCTTT.

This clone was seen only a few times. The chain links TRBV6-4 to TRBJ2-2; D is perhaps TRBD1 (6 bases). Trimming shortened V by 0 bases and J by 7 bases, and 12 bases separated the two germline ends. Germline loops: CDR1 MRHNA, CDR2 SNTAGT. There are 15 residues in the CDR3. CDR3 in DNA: TGTGCCAGCAGTGACTCGTTAGGGGGAGACGGGGAGCTGTTTTTT. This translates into CASSDSLGGDGELFF.

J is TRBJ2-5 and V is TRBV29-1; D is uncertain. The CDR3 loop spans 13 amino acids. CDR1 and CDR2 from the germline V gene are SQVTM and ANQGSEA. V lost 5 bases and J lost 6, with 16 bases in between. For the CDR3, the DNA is TGCAGCGTTTTGACTGGTCCTAGGCAGACCCAGTACTTC. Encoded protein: CSVLTGPRQTQYF.